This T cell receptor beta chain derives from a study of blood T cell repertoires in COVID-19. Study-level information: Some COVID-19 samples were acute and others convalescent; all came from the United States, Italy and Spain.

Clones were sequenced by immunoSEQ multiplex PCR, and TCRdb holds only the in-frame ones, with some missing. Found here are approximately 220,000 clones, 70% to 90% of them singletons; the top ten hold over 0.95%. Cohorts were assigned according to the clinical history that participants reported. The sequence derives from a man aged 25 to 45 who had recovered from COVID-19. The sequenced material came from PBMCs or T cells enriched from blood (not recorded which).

The CDR3 coding sequence is TGCGCCAGCAGCCGTCTGTCGGGGGGTCTTCACGAGCAGTACTTC. As protein: CASSRLSGGLHEQYF. The V and J genes are TRBV5-1 and TRBJ2-7; 7 bases match TRBD2. CDR3 length: 15 residues. Germline V gene sequence: CDR1 SGHRS, CDR2 YFSETQ. Unmatched junction bases numbered 12, after V lost 4 bases and J lost 5 bases.